The sample holds one count of the clone carrying this T cell receptor (beta chain). What it binds is not known. The sample comes from a study of T cells in localized non-small cell lung cancer. V lost 0 bases, J lost 3 bases, and 6 bases stayed unmatched. CDR1 and CDR2 (germline): SGHKS, YYEKEE (reference sequence). CDR3 length equals 17 residues. Assay: immunoSEQ multiplex PCR; the TCRdb copy retains only in-frame clones and omits some. The repertoire holds 70,000 to 100,000 clones, with 80% as singletons. Overall study findings and caveats: Clonality of T cells reached its maximum in uninvolved adjacent lung, surpassing tumor. Adjacent lung exhibited a median of about 50 among the 100 most abundant tumor clones.

Sequenced here: peripheral blood, sampled before any cancer treatment. The sequence was obtained from a female donor aged 60 or older with stage I lung adenocarcinoma. The chain employs TRBV5-5 and TRBJ1-2; 12 bases align to TRBD1. CDR3 loop: CASSLVPGQGADYGYTF. The CDR3 bases are TGTGCCAGCAGCTTGGTGCCGGGACAGGGGGCCGACTATGGCTACACCTTC.